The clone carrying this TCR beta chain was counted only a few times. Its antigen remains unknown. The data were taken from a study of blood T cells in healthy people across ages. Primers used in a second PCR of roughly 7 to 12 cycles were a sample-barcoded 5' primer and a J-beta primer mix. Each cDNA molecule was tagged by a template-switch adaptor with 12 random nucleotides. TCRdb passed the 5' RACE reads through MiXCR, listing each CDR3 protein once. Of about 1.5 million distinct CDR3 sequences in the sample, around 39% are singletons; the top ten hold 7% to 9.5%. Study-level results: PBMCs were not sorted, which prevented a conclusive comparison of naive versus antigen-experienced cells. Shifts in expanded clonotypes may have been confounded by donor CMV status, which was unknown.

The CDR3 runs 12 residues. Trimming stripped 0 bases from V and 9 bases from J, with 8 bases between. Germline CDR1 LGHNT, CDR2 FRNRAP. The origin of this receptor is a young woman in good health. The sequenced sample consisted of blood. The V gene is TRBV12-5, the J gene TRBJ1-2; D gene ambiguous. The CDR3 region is CASGLVPGSYTF. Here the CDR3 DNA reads TGTGCTAGTGGTTTGGTACCGGGGAGCTACACCTTC.